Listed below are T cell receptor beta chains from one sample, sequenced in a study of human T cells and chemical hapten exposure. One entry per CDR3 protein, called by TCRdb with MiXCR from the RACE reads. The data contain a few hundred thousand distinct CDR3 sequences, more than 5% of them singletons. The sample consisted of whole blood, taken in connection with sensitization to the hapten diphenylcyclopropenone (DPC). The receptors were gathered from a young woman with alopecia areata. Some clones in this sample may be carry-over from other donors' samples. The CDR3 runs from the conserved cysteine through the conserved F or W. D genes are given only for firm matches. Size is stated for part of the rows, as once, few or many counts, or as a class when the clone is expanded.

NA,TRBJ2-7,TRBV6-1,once,CASLSTGRGDEQYF,TGTGCCAGCCTATCGACCGGCCGGGGAGACGAGCAGTACTTC
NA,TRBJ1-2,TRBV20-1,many,CSARDQGGYGYTF,TGCAGTGCTAGAGATCAAGGGGGGTATGGCTACACCTTC
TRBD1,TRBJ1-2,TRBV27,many,CASSFQGANTNYGYTF,TGTGCCAGCAGTTTTCAGGGGGCAAACACTAACTATGGCTACACCTTC
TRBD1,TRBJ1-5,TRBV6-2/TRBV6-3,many,CASSKGQAAQPQHF,TGTGCCAGCAGTAAGGGACAGGCAGCTCAGCCCCAGCATTTT
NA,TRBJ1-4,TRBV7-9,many,CASSLEGVDEKLFF,TGTGCCAGCAGCTTAGAAGGGGTTGATGAAAAACTGTTTTTT
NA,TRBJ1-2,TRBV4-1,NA,CASSQERLRTLYGYTF,TGCGCCAGCAGCCAAGAAAGGTTAAGGACACTCTATGGCTACACCTTC
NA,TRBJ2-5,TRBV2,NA,CASSVSRTSRETQYF,TGTGCCAGCAGTGTCAGCCGAACTAGTAGAGAGACCCAGTACTTC
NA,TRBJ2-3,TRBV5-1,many,CASSAGLPSTDTQYF,TGCGCCAGCAGCGCGGGACTCCCGAGCACAGATACGCAGTATTTT
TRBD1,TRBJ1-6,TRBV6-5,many,CASSSARQGARRGNSPLHF,TGTGCCAGCAGTTCCGCCCGACAGGGGGCCCGACGGGGAAATTCACCCCTCCACTTT
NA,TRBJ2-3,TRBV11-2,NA,CASSLDYAGQYSTDTQYF,TGTGCCAGCAGCTTAGATTACGCGGGACAGTATAGCACAGATACGCAGTATTTT
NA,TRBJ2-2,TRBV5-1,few,CASRPTENTGELFF,TGCGCCAGCAGACCCACAGAGAACACCGGGGAGCTGTTTTTT
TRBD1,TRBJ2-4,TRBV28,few,CASSPGGSKNIQYF,TGTGCCAGCAGCCCAGGGGGCTCCAAAAACATTCAGTACTTC
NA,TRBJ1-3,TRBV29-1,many,CSAHMSLSSGNTIYF,TGCAGCGCTCATATGTCACTCAGCTCTGGAAACACCATATATTTT
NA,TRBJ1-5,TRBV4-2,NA,CASSQTQGVRVLNNQPQHF,TGTGCCAGCAGCCAAACCCAAGGAGTCAGGGTTTTAAACAATCAGCCCCAGCATTTT
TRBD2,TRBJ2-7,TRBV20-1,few,CSAGLAGAPAYEQYF,TGCAGTGCAGGACTAGCGGGGGCTCCGGCCTACGAGCAGTACTTC
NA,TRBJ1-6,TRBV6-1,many,CASTGQSSYNSPLHF,TGTGCCAGCACCGGACAGAGCTCCTATAATTCACCCCTCCACTTT
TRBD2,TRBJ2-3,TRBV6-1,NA,CASVLAGVTDTQYF,TGTGCCAGCGTACTAGCGGGGGTCACAGATACGCAGTATTTT
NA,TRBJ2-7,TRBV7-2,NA,CASSLVLDLREQYF,TGTGCCAGCAGCTTAGTCCTGGACCTGAGGGAGCAGTACTTC
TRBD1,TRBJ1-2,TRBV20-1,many,CSARVDRGYYGYTF,TGCAGTGCTAGAGTTGACAGGGGGTACTATGGCTACACCTTC
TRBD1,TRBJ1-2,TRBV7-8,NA,CASSSGQGVGNYGYTF,TGTGCCAGCAGCAGCGGACAGGGGGTCGGGAACTATGGCTACACCTTC
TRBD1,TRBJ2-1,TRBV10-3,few,CAVSGTGNHDEQFF,TGTGCCGTCTCCGGGACAGGTAACCACGATGAGCAGTTCTTC
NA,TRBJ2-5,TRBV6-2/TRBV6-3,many,CASSSTAQETQYF,TGTGCCAGCAGTTCGACGGCCCAAGAGACCCAGTACTTC
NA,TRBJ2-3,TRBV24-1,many,CATSDPKRADTQYF,TGTGCCACCAGTGATCCAAAACGGGCCGATACGCAGTATTTT
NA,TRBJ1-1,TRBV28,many,CASSLQGFMNTEAFF,TGTGCCAGCAGTTTACAGGGGTTCATGAACACTGAAGCTTTCTTT
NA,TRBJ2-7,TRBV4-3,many,CASSQEMDSYEQYF,TGCGCCAGCAGCCAAGAAATGGACAGCTACGAGCAGTACTTC
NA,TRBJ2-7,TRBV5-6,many,CASQGQTLYEQYF,TGTGCCAGCCAAGGACAGACCTTATACGAGCAGTACTTC
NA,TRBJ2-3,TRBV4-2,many,CASSQGTGTDTQYF,TGTGCCAGCAGCCAAGGTACGGGCACAGATACGCAGTATTTT
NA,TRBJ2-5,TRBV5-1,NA,CASSELESVVWETQYF,TGCGCCAGCAGCGAACTAGAATCGGTGGTCTGGGAGACCCAGTACTTC
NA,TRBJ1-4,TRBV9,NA,CASSPRRGGPELFF,TGTGCCAGCAGCCCTCGTCGGGGCGGGCCGGAACTGTTTTTT
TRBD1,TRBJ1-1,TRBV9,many,CASSGPGTGIRNTEAFF,TGTGCCAGCAGCGGTCCCGGGACAGGGATTCGTAACACTGAAGCTTTCTTT
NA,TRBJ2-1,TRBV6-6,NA,CASTMVQDNEQFF,TGTGCCAGCACGATGGTGCAGGACAATGAGCAGTTCTTC
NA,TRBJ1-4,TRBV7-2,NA,CASSFTGATNEKLFF,TGTGCCAGCAGCTTTACGGGGGCAACTAATGAAAAACTGTTTTTT
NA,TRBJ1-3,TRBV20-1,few,CSALLQGLIAGNTIYF,TGCAGTGCCCTACTACAGGGTTTGATCGCTGGAAACACCATATATTTT
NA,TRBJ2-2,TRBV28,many,CASFANTGELFF,TGTGCCAGCTTTGCGAACACCGGGGAGCTGTTTTTT
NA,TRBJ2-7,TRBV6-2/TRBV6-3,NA,CASSKPGLSSYEQYF,TGTGCCAGCAGTAAGCCGGGACTGAGCTCCTACGAGCAGTACTTC
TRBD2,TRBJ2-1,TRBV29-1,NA,CSVVPGGNEQFF,TGCAGCGTTGTCCCGGGGGGTAATGAGCAGTTCTTC
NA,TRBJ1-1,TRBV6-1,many,CASSEVGSLGDLNTEAFF,TGTGCCAGCAGTGAAGTCGGGAGTTTGGGCGACTTGAACACTGAAGCTTTCTTT
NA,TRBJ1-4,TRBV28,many,CASSSATNEKLFF,TGTGCCAGCAGTTCGGCAACTAATGAAAAACTGTTTTTT
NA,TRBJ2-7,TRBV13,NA,CASSARYYEQYF,TGTGCCAGCAGCGCCCGATACTACGAGCAGTACTTC
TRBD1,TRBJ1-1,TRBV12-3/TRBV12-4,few,CASRRQGGSHTEAFF,TGTGCCAGCAGAAGACAGGGGGGTTCTCACACTGAAGCTTTCTTT
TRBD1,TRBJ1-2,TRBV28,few,CASSLLQGSNYGYTF,TGTGCCAGCAGCCTCCTACAGGGGAGTAACTATGGCTACACCTTC
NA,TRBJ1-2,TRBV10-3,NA,CAISELISSGYTF,TGTGCCATCAGTGAACTGATATCGTCAGGCTACACCTTC
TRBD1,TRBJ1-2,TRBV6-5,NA,CATIKQGETTGYTF,TGTGCCACCATTAAACAGGGGGAGACGACTGGCTACACCTTC
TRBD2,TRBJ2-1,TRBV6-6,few,CASSDTGLAGGPNEQFF,TGTGCCAGCAGTGACACGGGACTAGCGGGGGGGCCCAATGAGCAGTTCTTC
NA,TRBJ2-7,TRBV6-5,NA,CASSYSEGVPNYEQYF,TGTGCCAGCAGTTACTCAGAGGGGGTACCTAACTACGAGCAGTACTTC
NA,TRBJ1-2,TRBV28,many,CASSSQQYGYTF,TGTGCCAGCAGTTCACAGCAATATGGCTACACCTTC
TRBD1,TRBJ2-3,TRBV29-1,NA,CSVDPDRVKDTQYF,TGCAGCGTTGATCCCGACAGGGTTAAAGATACGCAGTATTTT
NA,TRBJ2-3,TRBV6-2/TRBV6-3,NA,CASSYEESKDFPRADTQYF,TGTGCCAGCAGTTACGAGGAATCCAAGGACTTTCCTCGGGCAGATACGCAGTATTTT
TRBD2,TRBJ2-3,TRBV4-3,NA,CASSQRFGLAGITDTQYF,TGCGCCAGCAGCCAGAGATTCGGACTAGCTGGGATCACAGATACGCAGTATTTT
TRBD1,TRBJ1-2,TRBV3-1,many,CASSQKTGQPVNYGYTF,TGTGCCAGCAGCCAAAAGACGGGACAGCCGGTAAACTATGGCTACACCTTC
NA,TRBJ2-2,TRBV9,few,CASSVSSGSPNTGELFF,TGTGCCAGCAGCGTATCATCGGGATCCCCGAACACCGGGGAGCTGTTTTTT
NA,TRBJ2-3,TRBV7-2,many,CASKRPGSRGDTQYF,TGTGCCAGCAAAAGACCGGGATCGAGGGGGGATACGCAGTATTTT